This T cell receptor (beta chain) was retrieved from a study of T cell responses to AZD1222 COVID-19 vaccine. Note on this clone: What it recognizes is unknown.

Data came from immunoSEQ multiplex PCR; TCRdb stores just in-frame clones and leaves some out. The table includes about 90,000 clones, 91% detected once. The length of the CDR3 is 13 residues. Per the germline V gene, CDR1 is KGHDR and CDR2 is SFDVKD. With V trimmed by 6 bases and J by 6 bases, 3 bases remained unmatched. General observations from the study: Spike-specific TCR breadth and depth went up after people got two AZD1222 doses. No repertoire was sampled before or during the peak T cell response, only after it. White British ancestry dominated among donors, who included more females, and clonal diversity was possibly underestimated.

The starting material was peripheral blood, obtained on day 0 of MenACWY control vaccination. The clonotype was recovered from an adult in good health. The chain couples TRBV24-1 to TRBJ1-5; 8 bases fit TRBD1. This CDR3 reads CATSRQGFQPQHF. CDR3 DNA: TGTGCCACCAGTAGACAGGGGTTTCAGCCCCAGCATTTT.